This TCR beta chain was captured in a study of early T cells in non-severe SARS-CoV-2 infection (dated by TCRdb to about 2021). In terms of the full investigation: Bulk RNA from unsorted whole blood was used for TCR sequencing, so alpha and beta chains could not be paired.

This was a case-control study nested in a cohort of healthcare workers in London, UK, who had nasopharyngeal swab PCR tests and blood samples taken every week. Healthcare workers were recruited between 23 and 31 March 2020, during the week of the UK lockdown, and were followed weekly for up to roughly 16 weeks. The CDR3, from cysteine to phenylalanine, totals 13 residues. The CDR3 DNA has 39 bases and is translated from base 1. CDR1 and CDR2 (MNHEY, SVGAGI) derive from the germline V gene. V lost 4 bases and J lost 3 bases; the stretch between them is 9 bases long. Libraries were built with 5' RACE. Sequencing instrument: NextSeq 500. The TCR library protocol attached unique molecular identifiers to individual cDNA molecules to correct for sequencing error and PCR bias. TCR alpha and beta chains were both sequenced, and the abundances of alpha and beta sequences in each sample were closely correlated with each other. The source study handled its data this way. Decombinator V4 was used to annotate the V gene, J gene and CDR3 of the TCR sequences. TCRs were defined as expanded if a significant change between any two time points was detected under a Poisson model with p below 0.0001. TCR abundances were normalised to the total number of TCRs sequenced in each sample and reported as counts per million. MAIT TCRs were defined by TRAV1-2 paired with TRAJ12, TRAJ20 or TRAJ33, and iNKT TCRs by TRAV10 paired with TRAJ18. VDJdb, accessed 1 November 2021, was searched for CMV, EBV and SARS-CoV-2 annotated TCRs, excluding TCRs annotated for multiple antigens. The public sequencing data were trimmed at Q25 with fastp and processed into clonotypes with MiXCR by TCRdb, which kept only in-frame beta chains. Every distinct CDR3 protein forms one entry, paired with its most common genes and DNA. TCRdb assigned the V and J calls; the authors' analysis was not used. A total of fewer than 75,000 distinct CDR3 sequences appear in this sample, less than 20% of them only once. The ten largest account for approximately 8.4% of the sample.

A word on this clonotype: What this receptor recognizes is not known. One base away there is no much larger clone; base qualities are not given.

Overall study results and their limits: VDJdb matching was skewed toward anti-spike CD8 responses and likely underestimated virus-specific expansions, missing private and CD4 specificities.

The sequence links TRBV6-5 to TRBJ1-1; matching of 5 bases hints at TRBD1 as the D gene. This specimen was whole blood, taken at baseline. This clonotype originated in an adult who was a healthcare worker with PCR-confirmed SARS-CoV-2 infection or an uninfected control (not recorded which). The DNA reads TGTGCCAGCAGTTTCAGGGTCGACACTGAAGCTTTCTTT. Translated, it reads CASSFRVDTEAFF.